Following are 25 T cell receptor beta chains from one sample sequenced in a study of blood T cell repertoires in COVID-19. The repertoire was sequenced with immunoSEQ multiplex PCR; TCRdb's copy has only in-frame clones and lacks some. The sample has 250,000 or so clones, around 90% seen once. Sequences were obtained from peripheral blood. The receptors originated from a man aged 25-45 years with COVID-19, enrolled during active disease.

The V call is TRBV7-9, the J call TRBJ2-5, with 7 bases lining up with TRBD2. J gave up 1 base and V 0 bases, and 2 bases lay outside the gene matches. Germline-derived CDR1 and CDR2 are SEHNR and FQNEAQ (reference sequence). The CDR3 totals 15 residues. The CDR3 sequence is CASSLAPGGQETQYF. The CDR3 DNA reads as TGTGCCAGCAGCTTAGCTCCGGGAGGCCAAGAGACCCAGTACTTC.

The V call is TRBV6-5, the J call TRBJ2-3; 9 bases are shared with TRBD2. Germline V gene lookup returns CDR1 MNHEY and CDR2 SVGAGI. Trimming at V came to 2 bases and at J to 2 bases, leaving 5 bases not matched to a gene. This CDR3 has 16 residues. The CDR3 loop is CASSYVAGGYTDTQYF. The CDR3 DNA sequence: TGTGCCAGCAGTTACGTGGCGGGGGGGTACACAGATACGCAGTATTTT.

The chain joins TRBV2 to TRBJ2-4; TRBD1 matches at 7 bases. Germline CDR1 SNHLY, CDR2 FYNNEI. V shed 6 bases, J shed 7 bases, and the junction held 15 bases outside the gene matches. There are 16 residues in the CDR3. Written as DNA, the CDR3 is TGTGCCAGCAGGGAGACAGGGCGGTTGGTAGTGAACATTCAGTACTTC. Its protein is CASRETGRLVVNIQYF.

This chain connects TRBV5-4 to TRBJ2-2; 10 nucleotides agree with TRBD2. Per the germline V gene, CDR1 is SGHNT and CDR2 is YYREEE (reference sequence). The V gene end was trimmed by 7 bases and the J gene end by 1 base; junction bases not matched to a gene: 4. The CDR3 totals 15 residues. CDR3 sequence: CASGLAGVNTGELFF. The DNA for the CDR3 is TGTGCCAGCGGGCTAGCGGGGGTGAACACCGGGGAGCTGTTTTTT. The entire variable domain, with the rest obtained from reference TRBV5-4 and TRBJ2-2, is as follows: ETGVTQSPTHLIKTRGQQVTLRCSSQSGHNTVSWYQQALGQGPQFIFQYYREEENGRGNFPPRFSGLQFPNYSSELNVNALELDDSALYLCASGLAGVNTGELFFGEGSRLTVL.

This chain joins TRBV10-3 and TRBJ2-5, with D tentatively TRBD1 (6 bases). The ends were cut back, 0 bases at V and 5 bases at J, with 13 bases in the middle. The length of the CDR3 is 15 residues. The germline CDR1 and CDR2 sequences are ENHRY and SYGVKD. In DNA form, the CDR3 reads TGTGCCATCAGTGAGTCGGTTTGGGGGCTGGAGACCCAGTACTTC. Amino acid sequence: CAISESVWGLETQYF.

This clone was recorded once. The chain joins TRBV7-3 to TRBJ1-3, with 8 bases lining up with TRBD1. Germline CDR1 and CDR2: SGHTA and FQGTGA. This CDR3 comprises 15 residues. V gave up 5 bases and J gave up 1 base; unmatched junction bases: 4. Written as DNA, the CDR3 is TGTGCCAGCAGCCGCGGGACAGGTTCTGGAAACACCATATATTTT. Residues: CASSRGTGSGNTIYF.

The chain carries TRBV6-5 and TRBJ1-1; a weak D match, TRBD1 (6 bases). This CDR3 has 13 residues. The germline V and J ends were trimmed by 8 bases and 3 bases, with 13 bases remaining between them. Germline CDR1 and CDR2: MNHEY and SVGAGI. In DNA form, the CDR3 reads TGTGCCAGCCCCAGGGGAGGGGACACTGAAGCTTTCTTT. As protein: CASPRGGDTEAFF.

This chain connects TRBV11-3 to TRBJ2-7; 11 nucleotides match TRBD1. Germline-derived CDR1 and CDR2 are SGHNT and YENEEA. V gave up 5 bases and J gave up 2 bases; unmatched junction bases: 8. The CDR3 is 16 amino acids. The CDR3: CASSQTGQGVAYEQYF. CDR3 DNA sequence: TGTGCCAGCAGCCAAACGGGACAGGGGGTTGCCTACGAGCAGTACTTC.

The chain recombines TRBV28 with TRBJ1-6; 8 nucleotides align to TRBD1. Per the germline V gene, CDR1 is MDHEN and CDR2 is SYDVKM. V lost 6 bases and J lost 7; bases outside the gene matches: 8. The CDR3 extends over 15 amino acids. CDR3 coding DNA: TGTGCCAGCAGAACCCAGGGGGCTAGGAATTCACCCCTCCACTTT. Translation: CASRTQGARNSPLHF.

The chain uses TRBV30 and TRBJ1-5; D remains ambiguous. From germline, CDR1 is GTSNPN and CDR2 SVGIG (reference sequence). The CDR3 is 14 amino acids. V was clipped by 0 bases and J by 0 bases, with 6 bases between them. Written as DNA, the CDR3 is TGTGCCTGGAGTGTACTCCCTAGCAATCAGCCCCAGCATTTT. Protein product: CAWSVLPSNQPQHF.

The chain combines TRBV5-1 with TRBJ2-2; TRBD1 might be the D (7 bases). V lost 5 bases and J 4 bases, leaving 18 bases between the germline ends. CDR1 and CDR2 from the germline V gene are SGHRS and YFSETQ. CDR3 length: 16 amino acids. The CDR3 loop reads CASRKSGQGGTGELFF. Written as DNA, the CDR3 is TGCGCCAGCAGAAAGTCGGGGCAGGGGGGCACCGGGGAGCTGTTTTTT.

This clone came up once. This chain connects TRBV5-6 to TRBJ2-1, with 9 bases matching TRBD1. Germline V gene data show CDR1 as SGHDT and CDR2 as YYEEEE. This CDR3 contains 15 residues. V lost 4 bases and J lost 7; bases outside the gene matches: 9. CDR3 coding DNA: TGTGCCAGCAGCCTACAACAGGGGGCGGGGAATGAGCAGTTCTTC. This gives the protein CASSLQQGAGNEQFF.

V gene TRBV7-3 combines with J gene TRBJ2-3; 11 bases match TRBD1. The CDR3 is 15 residues long. Germline lookup yields CDR1 SGHTA and CDR2 FQGTGA. The ends lost 5 bases at V and 3 bases at J; junction bases unmatched: 4. The CDR3 bases are TGTGCCAGCAGCCCGGACAGGGGGCGTACAGATACGCAGTATTTT. Amino acid sequence: CASSPDRGRTDTQYF.

As to this clone: Other DNA sequences in this specimen translate into the identical CDR3. This chain links TRBV7-9 with TRBJ2-3; 10 bases fit TRBD2. CDR1 and CDR2 (germline): SEHNR, FQNEAQ (reference sequence). The CDR3 extends over 15 amino acids. The V segment lost 3 bases and the J segment 3 bases; nucleotides outside the gene matches: 3. The CDR3 sequence is CASSLGSGGTDTQYF. The CDR3 DNA sequence: TGTGCCAGCAGCTTGGGTAGCGGGGGGACAGATACGCAGTATTTT.

The J gene is TRBJ2-3, the V gene TRBV5-1, with D unresolved. CDR3 length: 14 residues. The germline CDR1 and CDR2 sequences are SGHRS and YFSETQ. Deletions cut 8 bases from V and 1 base from J, with 14 bases between. CDR3 sequence reads: CASYLGMGTDTQYF. For the CDR3, the DNA is TGCGCCAGTTACCTAGGTATGGGCACAGATACGCAGTATTTT.

This clone appeared once. V is TRBV27 and J is TRBJ1-3; 7 bases fit TRBD1. V was clipped by 6 bases and J by 3 bases; unmatched bases: 8. The CDR3 is 15 residues long. CDR1 and CDR2 (germline): MNHEY, SMNVEV (reference sequence). CDR3 nucleotides: TGTGCCAGCAGGGTTACAGGGGATTTTGGAAACACCATATATTTT. Translation gives CASRVTGDFGNTIYF.

This chain uses TRBV5-4 with TRBJ2-7; 8 nucleotides align to TRBD2. The CDR3 runs to 15 residues. The V segment lost 2 bases and the J segment 0 bases; nucleotides outside the gene matches: 4. Germline assignment: CDR1 SGHNT and CDR2 YYREEE (reference sequence). The CDR3 reads CASSFTSGASYEQYF. The CDR3, as DNA: TGTGCCAGCAGCTTTACTAGCGGCGCCTCCTACGAGCAGTACTTC.

The chain carries TRBV6-5 and TRBJ2-5; D is uncertain. Looked up from germline, CDR1 is MNHEY and CDR2 is SVGAGI. Deletions cut 2 bases from V and 5 bases from J, with 15 bases between. This CDR3 has 15 residues. Written as DNA, the CDR3 is TGTGCCAGCAGTTACGTGGGCGCCCGACCCGAGACCCAGTACTTC. Protein: CASSYVGARPETQYF.

The chain is built from TRBV4-2 and TRBJ2-5; no firm D call. The CDR3 is made up of 14 amino acids. V was clipped by 1 base and J by 6 bases, with 12 bases between them. From germline, CDR1 is LGHNA and CDR2 YNFKEQ. CDR3 loop: CASSQVTRTKTQYF. For the CDR3, the DNA is TGTGCCAGCAGCCAAGTAACCAGAACAAAGACCCAGTACTTC.

V usage is TRBV2 and J usage is TRBJ1-2; 7 bases match TRBD1. This CDR3 region has 15 residues. Germline V gene lookup returns CDR1 SNHLY and CDR2 FYNNEI. V trimming: 6 bases; J trimming: 4 bases; junction bases outside the gene matches: 11. Written as DNA, the CDR3 is TGTGCCAGCAGGGAGTATAGACAGGGCCTCTATGGCTACACCTTC. Its protein product is CASREYRQGLYGYTF. Supplemented by reference TRBV2 and TRBJ1-2, the full variable domain reads EPEVTQTPSHQVTQMGQEVILRCVPISNHLYFYWYRQILGQKVEFLVSFYNNEISEKSEIFDDQFSVERPDGSNFTLKIRSTKLEDSAMYFCASREYRQGLYGYTFGSGTRLTVV.

The chain combines TRBV30 with TRBJ1-2; 7 bases map to TRBD1. The CDR3 contains 14 residues. The germline CDR1 and CDR2 sequences are GTSNPN and SVGIG (reference sequence). The J segment lost 3 bases and the V segment lost 5 bases, leaving 9 bases of the junction unmatched. The CDR3 DNA reads TGTGCCTGGCTCGGGGGCAGGGGGGACTATGGCTACACCTTC. Translation: CAWLGGRGDYGYTF. The entire variable domain, with the rest obtained from reference TRBV30 and TRBJ1-2, is as follows: SQTIHQWPATLVQPVGSPLSLECTVEGTSNPNLYWYRQAAGRGLQLLFYSVGIGQISSEVPQNLSASRPQDRQFILSSKKLLLSDSGFYLCAWLGGRGDYGYTFGSGTRLTVV.

This clone was picked up a small number of times. This rearrangement joins TRBV29-1 to TRBJ2-7; 11 bases line up with TRBD1. The V gene end was trimmed by 6 bases and the J gene end by 5 bases; junction bases not matched to a gene: 6. The CDR3 contains 13 residues. Germline lookup yields CDR1 SQVTM and CDR2 ANQGSEA. This chain's CDR3 is CSVRDRGSNEQYF. CDR3 coding DNA: TGCAGCGTCCGGGACAGGGGGTCGAACGAGCAGTACTTC.

This sequence joins TRBV9 and TRBJ2-2, with D unresolved. CDR1 and CDR2 from the germline V gene are SGDLS and YYNGEE. The V end lost 0 bases, the J end lost 8 bases, and 8 bases lay between the germline ends. CDR3 length equals 13 residues. CDR3 coding DNA: TGTGCCAGCAGCGTAGTCACCAGAGGGGAGCTGTTTTTT. This codes for CASSVVTRGELFF.

This sequence joins TRBV27 and TRBJ2-3; TRBD1 aligns across 7 bases. V gave up 8 bases and J gave up 3 bases; unmatched junction bases: 17. This CDR3 spans 17 amino acids. Germline lookup yields CDR1 MNHEY and CDR2 SMNVEV (reference sequence). CDR3 region: CASRVVGGEGATDTQYF. CDR3 DNA sequence: TGTGCCAGCCGTGTCGTAGGTGGTGAGGGGGCGACAGATACGCAGTATTTT.

This clone showed up just a few times. Here the CDR3 reads CARSLLTADASSGNTIYF. In DNA form, the CDR3 reads TGTGCCAGAAGCTTGTTGACGGCGGATGCTAGCTCTGGAAACACCATATATTTT. This chain uses TRBV5-3 with TRBJ1-3; D remains ambiguous. TRBV5-3 belongs to the ORF category, with a function that is uncertain. Trimming left V 1 base short and J 0 bases short, with 17 bases between. This CDR3 is built from 18 residues.